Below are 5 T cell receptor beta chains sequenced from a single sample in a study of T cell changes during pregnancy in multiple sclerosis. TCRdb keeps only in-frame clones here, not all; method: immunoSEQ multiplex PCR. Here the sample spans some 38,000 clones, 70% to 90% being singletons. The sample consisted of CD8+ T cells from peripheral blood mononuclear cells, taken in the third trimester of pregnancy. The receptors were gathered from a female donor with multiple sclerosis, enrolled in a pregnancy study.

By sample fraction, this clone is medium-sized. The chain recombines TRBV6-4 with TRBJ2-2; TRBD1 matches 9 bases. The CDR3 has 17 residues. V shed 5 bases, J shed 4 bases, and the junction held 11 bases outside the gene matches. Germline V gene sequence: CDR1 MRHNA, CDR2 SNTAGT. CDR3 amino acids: CASSLQPRGQGTGELFF. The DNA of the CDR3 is TGTGCCAGCAGTTTACAACCCAGGGGACAGGGCACCGGGGAGCTGTTTTTT.

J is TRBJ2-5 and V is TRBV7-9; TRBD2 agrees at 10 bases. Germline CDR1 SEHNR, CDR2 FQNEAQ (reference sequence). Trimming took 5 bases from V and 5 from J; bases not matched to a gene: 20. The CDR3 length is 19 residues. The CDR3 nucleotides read TGTGCCAGCAGCCCGCTGGTTGCTAGCGGGGGACCCCATGCGGAGACCCAGTACTTC. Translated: CASSPLVASGGPHAETQYF.

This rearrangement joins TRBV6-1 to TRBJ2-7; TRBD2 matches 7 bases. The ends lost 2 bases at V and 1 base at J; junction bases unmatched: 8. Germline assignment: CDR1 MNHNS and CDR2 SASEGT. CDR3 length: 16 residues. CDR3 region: CASSENEGLGSYEQYF. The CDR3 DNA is TGTGCCAGCAGTGAAAACGAAGGACTAGGGTCCTACGAGCAGTACTTC.

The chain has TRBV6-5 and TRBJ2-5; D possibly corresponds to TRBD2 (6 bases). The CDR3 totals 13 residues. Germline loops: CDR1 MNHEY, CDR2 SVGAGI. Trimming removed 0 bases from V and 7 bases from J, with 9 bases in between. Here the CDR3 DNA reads TGTGCCAGCAGTTACTCGGAGGGGTTGACCCAGTACTTC. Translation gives CASSYSEGLTQYF.

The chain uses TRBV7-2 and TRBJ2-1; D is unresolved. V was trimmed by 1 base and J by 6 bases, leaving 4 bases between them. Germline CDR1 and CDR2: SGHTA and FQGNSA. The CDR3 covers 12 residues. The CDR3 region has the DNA TGTGCCAGCAGCTTAGGGCTCAATGAGCAGTTCTTC. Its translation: CASSLGLNEQFF.